Listed below are T cell receptor beta chains from one sample, sequenced in a study of early T cells in non-severe SARS-CoV-2 infection. TCRdb redid the calling of the 5' RACE reads with MiXCR, one entry per CDR3 protein. The table lists tens of thousands of distinct CDR3 sequences, more than 4% of them singletons, with around 5% in the top ten. The material sequenced was whole blood. The receptor source for this set is an adult who was a healthcare worker with PCR-confirmed SARS-CoV-2 infection or an uninfected control (not recorded which). Each CDR3 is given with its conserved first and last residue. D genes are given only for firm matches. The listing skips clone size in some rows; elsewhere it reads once, few, many or a size class.

>TRBJ1-1|TRBV6-2/TRBV6-3|NA|many
TGTGCCAGCAGTTACTTGGATCAGGGAGCGGGGACTGAAGCTTTCTTT
CASSYLDQGAGTEAFF
>TRBJ2-7|TRBV12-3/TRBV12-4|NA|NA
TGTGCCAGCAGTTTAGCACAGGGTGCCTACGAGCAGTACTTC
CASSLAQGAYEQYF
>TRBJ2-5|TRBV7-2|NA|many
TGTGCCAGCAGCTTAACCGGGACCCAAGAGACCCAGTACTTC
CASSLTGTQETQYF
>TRBJ1-1|TRBV18|NA|many
TGTGCCAGCTCACGGGAGAGACAGGATAAAGCTTTCTTT
CASSRERQDKAFF
>TRBJ2-7|TRBV27|TRBD2|NA
TGTGCCAGTCGGGGTAGCGGGGGACGCTACGAGCAGTACTTC
CASRGSGGRYEQYF
>TRBJ1-2|TRBV7-9|TRBD1|many
TGTGCCAGCAGCATGGACAGGGCTGGCTACACCTTC
CASSMDRAGYTF
>TRBJ2-7|TRBV7-9|NA|many
TGTGCCAGCAGCCCCGGGACAATCTCCTACGAGCAGTACTTC
CASSPGTISYEQYF
>TRBJ2-5|TRBV5-1|NA|few
TGCGCCAGCAGCCCGGGGACCGGTGGAGAGACCCAGTACTTC
CASSPGTGGETQYF
>TRBJ1-2|TRBV25-1|NA|many
TGTGCCAGCAGTACCGGGAGGGCCTACACCTTC
CASSTGRAYTF
>TRBJ2-1|TRBV7-9|TRBD2|many
TGTGCCAGCAGCTTAGAACTAGCGGCCTACAATGAGCAGTTCTTC
CASSLELAAYNEQFF
>TRBJ2-7|TRBV5-5|NA|few
TGTGCCAGCAGCTTGCGAGGGGGATCCTACGAGCAGTACTTC
CASSLRGGSYEQYF
>TRBJ2-3|TRBV2|NA|many
TGTGCCAGCAGGGTTCAAACTAGGAACACAGATACGCAGTATTTT
CASRVQTRNTDTQYF
>TRBJ1-1|TRBV27|NA|few
TGTGCCAGCAGTTTATCCGGAGTGGATACTGAAGCTTTCTTT
CASSLSGVDTEAFF
>TRBJ2-7|TRBV29-1|TRBD1|NA
TGCAGCGTTGGGTGGGACAGGGGTCGCGAGCAGTACTTC
CSVGWDRGREQYF
>TRBJ2-1|TRBV3-1|NA|many
TGTGCCAGCAGCCGCCCCCCAGCTGTGAATGAGCAGTTCTTC
CASSRPPAVNEQFF
>TRBJ2-3|TRBV11-2|NA|NA
TGTGCCAGCAGCCACGGACACGAGGGCACAGATACGCAGTATTTT
CASSHGHEGTDTQYF
>TRBJ2-1|TRBV5-4|NA|many
TGTGCCAGCAGCTTGACACCTTACAATGAGCAGTTCTTC
CASSLTPYNEQFF
>TRBJ2-2|TRBV2|NA|few
TGTGCCAGCAGCTTGGAAGAAACCGGGGAGCTGTTTTTT
CASSLEETGELFF
>TRBJ2-5|TRBV5-4|TRBD2|few
TGTGCCAGCAGCTTGGCCCAGCGGGAGGAAGAGACCCAGTACTTC
CASSLAQREEETQYF
>TRBJ2-1|TRBV4-3|NA|many
TGCGCCAGCAGCCAAGAGGACAGCCGATCCTACAATGAGCAGTTCTTC
CASSQEDSRSYNEQFF
>TRBJ2-1|TRBV12-3/TRBV12-4|NA|many
TGTGCCAGCAGCCAAGGGGGGACCTACAATGAGCAGTTCTTC
CASSQGGTYNEQFF
>TRBJ1-1|TRBV14|NA|NA
TGTGCCAGCAGCCAAGTTAACGGAGTCACTGAAGCTTTCTTT
CASSQVNGVTEAFF
>TRBJ2-3|TRBV7-3|NA|few
TGTGCCAGCAGCTTCCTAGGGGGCGGGAGTAGCACAGATACGCAGTATTTT
CASSFLGGGSSTDTQYF
>TRBJ2-2|TRBV18|NA|NA
TGTGCCAGCTCACCGATGACCGGAGAAAACACCGGGGAGCTGTTTTTT
CASSPMTGENTGELFF
>TRBJ1-4|TRBV2|NA|few
TGTGCCAGCAGTGAATCCGGAGACTTCGGTGAAAAACTGTTTTTT
CASSESGDFGEKLFF
>TRBJ2-2|TRBV27|NA|many
TGTGCCAGCAGTTTTGGAGCGGGCACCGGGGAGCTGTTTTTT
CASSFGAGTGELFF
>TRBJ2-1|TRBV29-1|NA|few
TGCAGCGTTGAGTATGAGCAGTTCTTC
CSVEYEQFF
>TRBJ2-1|TRBV6-6|NA|many
TGTGCCAGCAGGGGGCAGTACAATGAGCAGTTCTTC
CASRGQYNEQFF
>TRBJ2-1|TRBV18|NA|many
TGTGCCAGCTCACCCCTAAATGCAGAGGGTGAGCAGTTCTTC
CASSPLNAEGEQFF
>TRBJ1-5|TRBV19|NA|many
TGTGCCAGTAGGCCACAGGGATCTAGGCAGCCCCAGCATTTT
CASRPQGSRQPQHF
>TRBJ2-1|TRBV11-2|TRBD2|many
TGTGCCAGCAGCTTAATAGGACTAGCGGGGGGACCCCATGAGCAGTTCTTC
CASSLIGLAGGPHEQFF
>TRBJ2-5|TRBV6-2/TRBV6-3|TRBD1|many
TGTGCCAGCAGCCAGGGACAGGGGGCGATGAAGACCCAGTACTTC
CASSQGQGAMKTQYF
>TRBJ2-1|TRBV12-3/TRBV12-4|TRBD2|many
TGTGCCAGCGACTCATCTGACAATCTGAGAGCGGGGGGTCATCAGTTCTTC
CASDSSDNLRAGGHQFF
>TRBJ2-3|TRBV2|TRBD2|many
TGTGCCGCCAAGCGGGAGGGAGGCACAGATACGCAGTATTTT
CAAKREGGTDTQYF
>TRBJ2-1|TRBV6-6|NA|many
TGTGCCAGCAGTCGCAGAAATGGATGGACTGAGTGGGAGCAGTTCTTC
CASSRRNGWTEWEQFF
>TRBJ2-2|TRBV11-3|TRBD1|NA
TGTGCCAGCAGTTACAGGGGGACGAGCACCGGGGAGCTGTTTTTT
CASSYRGTSTGELFF
>TRBJ2-1|TRBV29-1|NA|many
TGCAGCGTGGGGAGTGGGGCCTACAATGAGCAGTTCTTC
CSVGSGAYNEQFF
>TRBJ2-3|TRBV5-1|TRBD2|NA
TGCGCCAGCAGCTTCAAAGCTAGCGGGGGGGCAGGAGATACGCAGTATTTT
CASSFKASGGAGDTQYF
>TRBJ1-6|TRBV19|TRBD1|many
TGTGCCAGTAGTGTACAGGGGGCAAGGGGATCACCCCTCCACTTT
CASSVQGARGSPLHF
>TRBJ2-3|TRBV28|TRBD2|NA
TGTGCCAGCAGTTTACGACTAGCGGAGGCAGAAACGCAGTATTTT
CASSLRLAEAETQYF
>TRBJ2-7|TRBV19|NA|few
TGTGCCAGTAGTCAAACGGGAGAGCAGTACTTC
CASSQTGEQYF
>TRBJ2-7|TRBV18|NA|NA
TGTGCCAGCTCACCTGATGGGACCTTCTACGAGCAGTACTTC
CASSPDGTFYEQYF
>TRBJ2-4|TRBV2|NA|few
TGTGCCAGCAGCCGGGGGCGTCGGGACATTCAGTACTTC
CASSRGRRDIQYF
>TRBJ2-1|TRBV7-9|NA|many
TGTGCCAGCAGGTCTGAGCGGACGTCCTACAATGAGCAGTTCTTC
CASRSERTSYNEQFF
>TRBJ1-2|TRBV12-3/TRBV12-4|NA|many
TGTGCCAGCAGTTTATCGGAGAACTATGGCTACACCTTC
CASSLSENYGYTF
>TRBJ2-1|TRBV20-1|TRBD2|few
TGCAGTGCTATTAAAACTAGCGGGAGGTTAGGTGAGCAGTTCTTC
CSAIKTSGRLGEQFF
>TRBJ2-2|TRBV3-1|TRBD2|NA
TGTGCCAGCAGCCAAGATGACGGCGGGAGCGCGCTGTTTTTT
CASSQDDGGSALFF
>TRBJ1-3|TRBV19|NA|many
TGTGCCAGTAGTATGCGGACGCCGAGCTCTGGAAACACCATATATTTT
CASSMRTPSSGNTIYF
>TRBJ2-1|TRBV29-1|NA|NA
TGCAGCGTCCTAGGGGGTTTCTACAATGAGCAGTTCTTC
CSVLGGFYNEQFF
>TRBJ2-2|TRBV4-2|TRBD2|few
TGTGCCAGCAGCCAAGATAGGGGACTAGCTTCCGGGGAGCTGTTTTTT
CASSQDRGLASGELFF
>TRBJ2-3|TRBV20-1|NA|few
TGCAGCGCCGACCCTGGGTTGAAGTTAGGAGAGGATACGCAGTATTTT
CSADPGLKLGEDTQYF
>TRBJ1-1|TRBV7-9|NA|NA
TGTGCCAGCAGCTCTAGTAGTTTGAACACTGAAGCTTTCTTT
CASSSSSLNTEAFF
>TRBJ2-7|TRBV7-8|NA|many
TGTGCCAGCAGCCCAGGGGAGGGAGAGCAGTACTTC
CASSPGEGEQYF
>TRBJ1-1|TRBV7-9|TRBD1|NA
TGTGCCAGCAGCTTCAGGGGGCGCTACACTGAAGTTTTCTTT
CASSFRGRYTEVFF
>TRBJ2-7|TRBV14|NA|few
TGTGCCAGCAGCCAAGCTTTCGGGGACTACGAGCAGTACTTC
CASSQAFGDYEQYF